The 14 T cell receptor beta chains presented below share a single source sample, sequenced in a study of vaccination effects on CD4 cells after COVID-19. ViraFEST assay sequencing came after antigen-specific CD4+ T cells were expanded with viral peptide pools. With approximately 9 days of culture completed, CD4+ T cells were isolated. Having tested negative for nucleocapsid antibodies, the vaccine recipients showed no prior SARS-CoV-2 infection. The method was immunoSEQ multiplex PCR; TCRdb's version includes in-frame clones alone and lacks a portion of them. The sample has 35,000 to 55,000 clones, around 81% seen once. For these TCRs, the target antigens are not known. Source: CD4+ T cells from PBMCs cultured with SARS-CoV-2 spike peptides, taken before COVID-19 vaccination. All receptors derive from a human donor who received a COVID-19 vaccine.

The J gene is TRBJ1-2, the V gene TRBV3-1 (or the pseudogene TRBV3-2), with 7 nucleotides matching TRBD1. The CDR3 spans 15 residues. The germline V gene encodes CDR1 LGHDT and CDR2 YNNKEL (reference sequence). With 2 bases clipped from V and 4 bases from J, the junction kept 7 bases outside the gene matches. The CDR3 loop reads CASSQSGGDSYGYTF. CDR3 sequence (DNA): TGTGCCAGCAGCCAATCAGGGGGGGACAGCTATGGCTACACCTTC.

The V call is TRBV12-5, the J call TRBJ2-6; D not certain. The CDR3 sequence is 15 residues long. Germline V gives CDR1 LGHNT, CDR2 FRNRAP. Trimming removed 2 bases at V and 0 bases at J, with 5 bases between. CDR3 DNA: TGTGCTAGTGGTTTGAGAGACTCTGGGGCCAACGTCCTGACTTTC. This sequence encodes CASGLRDSGANVLTF.

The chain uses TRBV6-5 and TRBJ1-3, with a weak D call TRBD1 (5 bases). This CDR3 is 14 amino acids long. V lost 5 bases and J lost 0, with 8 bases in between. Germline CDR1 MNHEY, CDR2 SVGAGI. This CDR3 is CASSQGHSGNTIYF. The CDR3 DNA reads TGTGCCAGCAGTCAGGGTCACTCTGGAAACACCATATATTTT.

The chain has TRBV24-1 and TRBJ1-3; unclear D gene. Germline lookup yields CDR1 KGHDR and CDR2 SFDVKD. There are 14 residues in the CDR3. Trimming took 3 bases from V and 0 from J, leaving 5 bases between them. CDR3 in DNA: TGTGCCACCAGTGATGGAAGCTCTGGAAACACCATATATTTT. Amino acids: CATSDGSSGNTIYF.

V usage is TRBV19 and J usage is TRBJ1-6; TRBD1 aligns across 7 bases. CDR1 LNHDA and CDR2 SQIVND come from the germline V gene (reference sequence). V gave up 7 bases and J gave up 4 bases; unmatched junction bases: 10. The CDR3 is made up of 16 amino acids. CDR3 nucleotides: TGTGCCAGTAACATGGCCACGGGACAGTATAATTCACCCCTCCACTTT. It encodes CASNMATGQYNSPLHF.

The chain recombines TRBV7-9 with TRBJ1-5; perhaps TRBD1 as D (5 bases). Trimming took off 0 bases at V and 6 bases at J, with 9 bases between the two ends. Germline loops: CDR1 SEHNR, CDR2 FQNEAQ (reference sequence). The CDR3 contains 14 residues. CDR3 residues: CASSLAAGPQPQHF. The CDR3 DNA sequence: TGTGCCAGCAGCTTAGCCGCAGGGCCTCAGCCCCAGCATTTT.

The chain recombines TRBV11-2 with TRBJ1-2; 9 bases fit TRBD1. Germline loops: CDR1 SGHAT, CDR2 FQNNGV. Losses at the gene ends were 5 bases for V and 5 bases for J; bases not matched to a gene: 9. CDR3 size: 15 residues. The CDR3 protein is CASSGGQGIQYGYTF. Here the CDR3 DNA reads TGTGCCAGCAGCGGAGGACAGGGGATACAGTATGGCTACACCTTC.

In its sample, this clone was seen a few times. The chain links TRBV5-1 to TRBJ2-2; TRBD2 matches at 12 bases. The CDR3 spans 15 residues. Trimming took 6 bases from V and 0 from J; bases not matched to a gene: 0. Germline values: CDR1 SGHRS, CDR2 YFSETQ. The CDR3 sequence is CASTSGGANTGELFF. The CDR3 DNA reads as TGCGCCAGCACTAGCGGGGGGGCGAACACCGGGGAGCTGTTTTTT.

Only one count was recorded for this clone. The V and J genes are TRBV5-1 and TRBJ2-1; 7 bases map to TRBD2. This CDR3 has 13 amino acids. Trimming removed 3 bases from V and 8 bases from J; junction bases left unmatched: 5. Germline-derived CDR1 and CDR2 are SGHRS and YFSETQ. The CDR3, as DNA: TGCGCCAGCAGCTCCCTTCGGGGGGATGAGCAGTTCTTC. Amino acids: CASSSLRGDEQFF.

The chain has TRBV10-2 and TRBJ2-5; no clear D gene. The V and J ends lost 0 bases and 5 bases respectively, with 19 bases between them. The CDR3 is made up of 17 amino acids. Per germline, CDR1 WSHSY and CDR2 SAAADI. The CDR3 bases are TGCGCCAGCAGTGAGTCTTACGTCAACCCAACGCGGGAGACCCAGTACTTC. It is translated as CASSESYVNPTRETQYF.

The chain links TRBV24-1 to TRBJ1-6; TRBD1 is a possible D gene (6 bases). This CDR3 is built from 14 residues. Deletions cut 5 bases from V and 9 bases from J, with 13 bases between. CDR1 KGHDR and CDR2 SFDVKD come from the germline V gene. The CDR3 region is CATSVGLGGSPLHF. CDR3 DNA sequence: TGTGCCACCAGTGTCGGACTAGGGGGTTCACCCCTCCACTTT.

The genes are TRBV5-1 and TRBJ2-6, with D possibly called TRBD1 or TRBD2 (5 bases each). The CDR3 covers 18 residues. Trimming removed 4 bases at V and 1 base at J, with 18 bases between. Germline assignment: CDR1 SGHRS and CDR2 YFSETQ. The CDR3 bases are TGCGCCAGCAGCCCGTTACACATGGGGACGTCTGGGGCCAACGTCCTGACTTTC. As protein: CASSPLHMGTSGANVLTF.

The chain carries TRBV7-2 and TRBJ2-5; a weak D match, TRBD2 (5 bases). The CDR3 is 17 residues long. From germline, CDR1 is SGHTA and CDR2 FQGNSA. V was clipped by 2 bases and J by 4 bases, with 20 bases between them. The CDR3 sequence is CASSLYPPGFGAETQYF. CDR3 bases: TGTGCCAGCAGCTTATACCCCCCGGGGTTTGGCGCAGAGACCCAGTACTTC.

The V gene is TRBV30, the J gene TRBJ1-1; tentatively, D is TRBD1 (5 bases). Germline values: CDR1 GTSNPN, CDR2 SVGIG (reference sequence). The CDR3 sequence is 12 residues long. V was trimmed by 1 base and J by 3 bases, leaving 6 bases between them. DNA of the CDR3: TGTGCCTGGAGTGGGGGGTACACTGAAGCTTTCTTT. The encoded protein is CAWSGGYTEAFF.